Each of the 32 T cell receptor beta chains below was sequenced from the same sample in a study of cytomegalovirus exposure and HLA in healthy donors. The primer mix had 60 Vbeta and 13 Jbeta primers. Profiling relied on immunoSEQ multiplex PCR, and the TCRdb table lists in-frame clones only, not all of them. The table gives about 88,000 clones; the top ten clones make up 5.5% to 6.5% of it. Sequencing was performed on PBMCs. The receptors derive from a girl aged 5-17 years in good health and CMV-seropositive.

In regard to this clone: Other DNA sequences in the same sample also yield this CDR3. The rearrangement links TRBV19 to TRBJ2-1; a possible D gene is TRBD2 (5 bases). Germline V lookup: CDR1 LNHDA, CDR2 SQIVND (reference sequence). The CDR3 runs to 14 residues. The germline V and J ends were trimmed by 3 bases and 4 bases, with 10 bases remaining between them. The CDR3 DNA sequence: TGTGCCAGTAGTATCGGAGGCGGTTACAATGAGCAGTTCTTC. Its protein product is CASSIGGGYNEQFF.

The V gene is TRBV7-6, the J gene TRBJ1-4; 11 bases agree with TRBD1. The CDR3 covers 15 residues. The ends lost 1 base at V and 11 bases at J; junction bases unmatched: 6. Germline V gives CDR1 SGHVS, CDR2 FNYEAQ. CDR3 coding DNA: TGTGCCAGCAGCTTAGTGGCGGGACAGGGGGGTAAACTGTTTTTT. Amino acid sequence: CASSLVAGQGGKLFF.

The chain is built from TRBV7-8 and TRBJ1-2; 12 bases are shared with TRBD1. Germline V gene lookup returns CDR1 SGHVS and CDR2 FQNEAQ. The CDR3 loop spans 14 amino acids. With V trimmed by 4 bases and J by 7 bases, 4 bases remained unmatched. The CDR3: CASSYRDRGLGYTF. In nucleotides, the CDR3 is TGTGCCAGCAGCTACCGGGACAGGGGGCTTGGCTACACCTTC.

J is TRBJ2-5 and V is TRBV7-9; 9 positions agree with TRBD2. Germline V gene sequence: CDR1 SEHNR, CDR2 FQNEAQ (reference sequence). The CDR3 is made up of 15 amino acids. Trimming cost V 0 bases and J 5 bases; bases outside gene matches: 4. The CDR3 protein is CASSLAGTSSETQYF. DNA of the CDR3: TGTGCCAGCAGCTTAGCAGGGACTAGCAGTGAGACCCAGTACTTC.

The CDR3 loop is CASSGPPGNEQFF. The DNA for the CDR3 is TGTGCCAGCAGCGGGCCCCCAGGCAATGAGCAGTTCTTC. The chain uses TRBV9 and TRBJ2-1; D is undetermined. This CDR3 has 13 residues. Germline CDR1 is SGDLS and CDR2 is YYNGEE. V was shortened by 3 bases and J by 6 bases, with 10 bases between the two germline ends.

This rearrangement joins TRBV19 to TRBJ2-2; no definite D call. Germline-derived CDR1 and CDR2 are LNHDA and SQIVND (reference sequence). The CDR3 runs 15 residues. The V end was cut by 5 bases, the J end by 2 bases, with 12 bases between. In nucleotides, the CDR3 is TGTGCCAGTAGTTCAACAGAAACCAACACCGGGGAGCTGTTTTTT. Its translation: CASSSTETNTGELFF.

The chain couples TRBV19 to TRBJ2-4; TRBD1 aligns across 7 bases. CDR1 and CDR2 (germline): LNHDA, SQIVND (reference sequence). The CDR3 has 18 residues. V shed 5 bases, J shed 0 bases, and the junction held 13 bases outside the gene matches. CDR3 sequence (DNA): TGTGCCAGTAGTTCCCGAGGGGGCAGGACACGAGCCAAAAACATTCAGTACTTC. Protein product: CASSSRGGRTRAKNIQYF.

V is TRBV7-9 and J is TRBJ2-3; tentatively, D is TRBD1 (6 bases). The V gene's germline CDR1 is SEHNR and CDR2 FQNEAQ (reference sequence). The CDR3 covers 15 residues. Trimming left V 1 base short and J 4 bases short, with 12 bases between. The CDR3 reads CASSLGAQGPDTQYF. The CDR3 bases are TGTGCCAGCAGCTTAGGAGCTCAGGGGCCAGATACGCAGTATTTT.

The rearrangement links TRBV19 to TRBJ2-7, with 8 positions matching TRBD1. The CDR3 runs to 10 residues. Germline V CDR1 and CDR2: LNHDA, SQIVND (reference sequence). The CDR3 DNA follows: TGTGCCAGGGCTCCCAGGGGGCTGAACGTC. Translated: CARAPRGLNV.

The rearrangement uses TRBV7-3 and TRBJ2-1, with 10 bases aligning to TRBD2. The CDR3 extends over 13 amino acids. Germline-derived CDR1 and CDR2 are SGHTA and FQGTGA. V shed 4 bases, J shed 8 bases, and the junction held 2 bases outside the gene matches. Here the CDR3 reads CASSSTSGDEQFF. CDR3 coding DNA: TGTGCCAGCAGCTCAACTAGCGGGGATGAGCAGTTCTTC.

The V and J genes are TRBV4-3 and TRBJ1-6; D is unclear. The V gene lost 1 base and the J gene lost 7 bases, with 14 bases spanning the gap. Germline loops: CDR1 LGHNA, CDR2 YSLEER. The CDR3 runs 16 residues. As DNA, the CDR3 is TGCGCCAGCAGCCAAGGAGGAGGGAGACGCAATTCACCCCTCCACTTT. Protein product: CASSQGGGRRNSPLHF.

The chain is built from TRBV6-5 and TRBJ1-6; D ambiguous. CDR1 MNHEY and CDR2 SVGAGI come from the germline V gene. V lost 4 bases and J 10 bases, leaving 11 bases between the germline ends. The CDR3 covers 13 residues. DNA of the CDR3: TGTGCCAGCAGTTCTGTTCTAGAATCACCCCTCCACTTT. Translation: CASSSVLESPLHF.

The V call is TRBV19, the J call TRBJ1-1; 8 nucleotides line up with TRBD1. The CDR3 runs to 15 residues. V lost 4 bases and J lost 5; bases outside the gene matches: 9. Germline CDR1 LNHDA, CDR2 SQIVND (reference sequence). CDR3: CASSTQTGGLTEAFF. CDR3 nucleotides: TGTGCCAGTAGTACTCAAACAGGGGGATTGACTGAAGCTTTCTTT.

CDR3 nucleotide sequence: TGTGCCTGGAGTGTACGGGGACAGTACAGCAATCAGCCCCAGCATTTT. Protein product: CAWSVRGQYSNQPQHF. The V gene is TRBV30, the J gene TRBJ1-5, with 7 bases matching TRBD1. V lost 0 bases, J lost 1 base, and 6 bases stayed unmatched. CDR1 and CDR2 from the germline V gene are GTSNPN and SVGIG (reference sequence). The CDR3 covers 16 residues. Looking up the rest from reference TRBV30 and TRBJ1-5 gives the full variable domain: SQTIHQWPATLVQPVGSPLSLECTVEGTSNPNLYWYRQAAGRGLQLLFYSVGIGQISSEVPQNLSASRPQDRQFILSSKKLLLSDSGFYLCAWSVRGQYSNQPQHFGDGTRLSIL.

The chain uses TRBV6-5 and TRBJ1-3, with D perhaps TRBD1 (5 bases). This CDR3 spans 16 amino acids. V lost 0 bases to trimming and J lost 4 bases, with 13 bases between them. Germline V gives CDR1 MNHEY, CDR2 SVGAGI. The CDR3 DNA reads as TGTGCCAGCAGTTACTCCCTCGGGGGACGGGGAAACACCATATATTTT. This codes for CASSYSLGGRGNTIYF.

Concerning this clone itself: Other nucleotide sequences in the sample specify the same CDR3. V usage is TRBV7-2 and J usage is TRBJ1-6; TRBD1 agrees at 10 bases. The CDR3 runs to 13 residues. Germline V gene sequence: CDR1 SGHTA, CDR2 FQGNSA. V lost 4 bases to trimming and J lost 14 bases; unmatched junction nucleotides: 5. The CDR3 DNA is TGTGCCAGCAGCTCCCGGGACAGGGGTACCCTCCACTTT. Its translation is CASSSRDRGTLHF.

In DNA form, the CDR3 reads TGTGCCAGCTCACTCGGGACAGGGCCTTACGAGCAGTACGTC. It translates to CASSLGTGPYEQYV. V usage is TRBV18 and J usage is TRBJ2-7; TRBD1 matches 9 bases. From germline, CDR1 is KGHSH and CDR2 LQKENI. This CDR3 is 14 amino acids long. The V gene end was trimmed by 4 bases and the J gene end by 4 bases; junction bases not matched to a gene: 5.

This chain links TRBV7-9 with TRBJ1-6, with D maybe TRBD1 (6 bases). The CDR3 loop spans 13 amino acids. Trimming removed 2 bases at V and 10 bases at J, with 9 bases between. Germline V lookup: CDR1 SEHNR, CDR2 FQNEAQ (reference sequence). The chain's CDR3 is CASSLSQGSPLHF. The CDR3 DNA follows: TGTGCCAGCAGCTTATCGCAGGGGTCACCCCTCCACTTT.

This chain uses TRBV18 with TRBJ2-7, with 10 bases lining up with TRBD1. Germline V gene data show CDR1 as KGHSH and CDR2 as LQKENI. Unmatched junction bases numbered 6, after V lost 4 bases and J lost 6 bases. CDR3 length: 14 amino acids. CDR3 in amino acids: CASSQPGQGPEQYF. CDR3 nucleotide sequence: TGTGCCAGCTCACAGCCGGGACAGGGGCCCGAGCAGTACTTC.

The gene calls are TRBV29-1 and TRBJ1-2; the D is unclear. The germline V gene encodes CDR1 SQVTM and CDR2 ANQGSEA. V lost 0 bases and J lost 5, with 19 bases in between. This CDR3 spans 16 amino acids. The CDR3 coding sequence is TGCAGCGTTGAAGACCCTGGGGAGGGTTTTCGGTATGGCTACACCTTC. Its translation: CSVEDPGEGFRYGYTF.

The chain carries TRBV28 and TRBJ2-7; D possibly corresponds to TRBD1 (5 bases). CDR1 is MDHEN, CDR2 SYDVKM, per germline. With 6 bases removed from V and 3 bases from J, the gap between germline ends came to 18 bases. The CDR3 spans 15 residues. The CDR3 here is CASSSPERGFYEQYV. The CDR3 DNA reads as TGTGCCAGCAGCTCCCCCGAAAGGGGTTTCTACGAGCAGTACGTC.

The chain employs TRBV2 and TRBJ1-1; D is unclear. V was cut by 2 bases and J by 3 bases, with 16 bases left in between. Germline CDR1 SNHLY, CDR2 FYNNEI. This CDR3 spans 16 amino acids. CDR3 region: CASSESDGVRDTEAFF. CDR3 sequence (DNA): TGTGCCAGCAGTGAATCCGACGGGGTAAGGGACACTGAAGCTTTCTTT.

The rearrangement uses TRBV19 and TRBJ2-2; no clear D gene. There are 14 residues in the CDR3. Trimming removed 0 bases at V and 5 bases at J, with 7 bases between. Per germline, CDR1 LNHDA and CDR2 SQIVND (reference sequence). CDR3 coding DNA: TGTGCCAGTAGTATAGATCTATCGACCGGGGAGCTGTTTTTT. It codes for CASSIDLSTGELFF. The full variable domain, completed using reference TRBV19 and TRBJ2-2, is DGGITQSPKYLFRKEGQNVTLSCEQNLNHDAMYWYRQDPGQGLRLIYYSQIVNDFQKGDIAEGYSVSREKKESFPLTVTSAQKNPTAFYLCASSIDLSTGELFFGEGSRLTVL.

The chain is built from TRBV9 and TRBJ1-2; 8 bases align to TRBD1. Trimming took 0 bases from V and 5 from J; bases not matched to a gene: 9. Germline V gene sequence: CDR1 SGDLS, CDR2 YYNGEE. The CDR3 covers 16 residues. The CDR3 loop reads CASSVDPDREMYGYTF. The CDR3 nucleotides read TGTGCCAGCAGCGTAGACCCGGACAGGGAGATGTATGGCTACACCTTC.

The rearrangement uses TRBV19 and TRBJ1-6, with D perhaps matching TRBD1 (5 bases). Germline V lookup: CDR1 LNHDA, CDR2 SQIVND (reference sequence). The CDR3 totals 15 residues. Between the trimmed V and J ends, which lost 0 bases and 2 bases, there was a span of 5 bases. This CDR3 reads CASSIEQAYNSPLHF. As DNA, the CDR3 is TGTGCCAGTAGTATAGAACAGGCCTATAATTCACCCCTCCACTTT.

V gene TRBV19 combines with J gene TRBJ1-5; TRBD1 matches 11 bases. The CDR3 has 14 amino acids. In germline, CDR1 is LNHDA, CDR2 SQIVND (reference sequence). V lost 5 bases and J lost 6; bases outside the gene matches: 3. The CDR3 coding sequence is TGTGCCAGTAGTCTAGGACAGGGGGCTCAGCCCCAGCATTTT. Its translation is CASSLGQGAQPQHF.

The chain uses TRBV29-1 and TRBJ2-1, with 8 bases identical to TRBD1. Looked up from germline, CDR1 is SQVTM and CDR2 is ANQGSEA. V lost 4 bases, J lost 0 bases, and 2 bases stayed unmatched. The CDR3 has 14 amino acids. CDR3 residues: CSVGQGFSYNEQFF. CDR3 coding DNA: TGCAGCGTTGGACAGGGGTTCTCCTACAATGAGCAGTTCTTC.

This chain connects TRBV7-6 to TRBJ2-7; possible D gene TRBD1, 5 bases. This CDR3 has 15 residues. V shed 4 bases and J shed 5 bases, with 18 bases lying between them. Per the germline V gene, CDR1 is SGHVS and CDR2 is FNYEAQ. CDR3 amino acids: CASSSGQDRVDEQYF. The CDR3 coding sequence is TGTGCCAGCAGCTCCGGTCAAGACAGAGTGGACGAGCAGTACTTC.

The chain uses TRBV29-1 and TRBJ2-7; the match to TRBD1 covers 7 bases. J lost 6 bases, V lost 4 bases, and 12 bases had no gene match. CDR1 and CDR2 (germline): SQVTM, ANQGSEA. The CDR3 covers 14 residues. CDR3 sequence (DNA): TGCAGCGTTGGAATGCGACAGGGTGGTTCCGAGCAGTACTTC. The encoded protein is CSVGMRQGGSEQYF.

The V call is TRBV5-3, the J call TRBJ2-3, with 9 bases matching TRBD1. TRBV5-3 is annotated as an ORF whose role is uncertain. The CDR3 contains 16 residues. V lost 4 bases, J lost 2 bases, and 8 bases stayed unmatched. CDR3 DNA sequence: TGTGCCAGAAGCGTAGGACAGGGGCAGTACACAGATACGCAGTATTTT. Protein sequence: CARSVGQGQYTDTQYF.

Here the CDR3 reads CAISERANTGELFF. The CDR3 region has the DNA TGTGCCATCAGTGAGCGGGCGAACACCGGGGAGCTGTTTTTT. V usage is TRBV10-3 and J usage is TRBJ2-2; no definite D call. V lost 2 bases and J lost 0, with 4 bases in between. Germline assignment: CDR1 ENHRY and CDR2 SYGVKD. This CDR3 is 14 amino acids long.

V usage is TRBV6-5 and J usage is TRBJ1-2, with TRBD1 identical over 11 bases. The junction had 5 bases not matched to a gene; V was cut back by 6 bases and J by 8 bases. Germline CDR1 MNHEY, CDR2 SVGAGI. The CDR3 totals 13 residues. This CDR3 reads CASRPGTGGGYTF. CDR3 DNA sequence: TGTGCCAGCAGACCCGGGACAGGGGGAGGCTACACCTTC.